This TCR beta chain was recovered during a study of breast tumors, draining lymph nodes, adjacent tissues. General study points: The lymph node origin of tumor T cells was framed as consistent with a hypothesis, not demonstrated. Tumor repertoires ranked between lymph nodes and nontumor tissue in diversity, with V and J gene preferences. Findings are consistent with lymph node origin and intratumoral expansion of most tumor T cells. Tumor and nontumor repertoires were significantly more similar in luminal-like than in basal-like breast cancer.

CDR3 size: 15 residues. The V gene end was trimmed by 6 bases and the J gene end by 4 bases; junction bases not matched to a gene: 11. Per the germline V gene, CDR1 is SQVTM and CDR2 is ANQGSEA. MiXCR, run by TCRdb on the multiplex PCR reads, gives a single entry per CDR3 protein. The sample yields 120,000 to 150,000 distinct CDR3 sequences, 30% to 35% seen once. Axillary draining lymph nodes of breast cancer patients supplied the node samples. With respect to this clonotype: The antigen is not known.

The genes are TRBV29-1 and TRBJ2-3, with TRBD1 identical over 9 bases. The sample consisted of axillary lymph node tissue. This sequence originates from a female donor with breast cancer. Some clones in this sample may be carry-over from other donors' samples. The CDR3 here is CSVERGQGLADTQYF. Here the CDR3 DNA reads TGCAGCGTCGAGAGGGGACAGGGTTTAGCAGATACGCAGTATTTT.